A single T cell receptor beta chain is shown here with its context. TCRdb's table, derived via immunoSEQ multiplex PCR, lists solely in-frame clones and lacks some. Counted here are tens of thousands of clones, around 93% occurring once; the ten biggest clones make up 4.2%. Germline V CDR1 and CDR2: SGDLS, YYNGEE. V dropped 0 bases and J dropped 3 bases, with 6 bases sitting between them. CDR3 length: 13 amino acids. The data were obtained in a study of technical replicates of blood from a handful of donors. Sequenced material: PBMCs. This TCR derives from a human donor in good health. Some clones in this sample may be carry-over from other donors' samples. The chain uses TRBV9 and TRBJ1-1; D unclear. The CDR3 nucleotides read TGTGCCAGCAGCGTAGCCCAATACACTGAAGCTTTCTTT. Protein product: CASSVAQYTEAFF.